This TCR beta chain was sequenced in a study of blood T cell repertoires in COVID-19 (dated by TCRdb to 2018 to 2020). At the level of the whole study: Collaborator samples came from the United States, Italy and Spain and covered acute and convalescent phases of COVID-19. Nearly every sample came with metadata listing a de-identified subject ID, COVID-19 status, age in years and sex. The material from the prospective study consisted of cDNA or gDNA derived from T cells, B-cell-depleted T cells, or PBMCs. The dataset comprised deeply sampled blood TCRbeta repertoires from subjects exposed to, actively infected with, or recovered from COVID-19. HLA class I and class II types, where available, came from metadata supplied by the sample provider rather than from assay-based typing. The samples were drawn from two sources: the first 160 participants of the ongoing ImmuneRACE study, and about 1,300 subjects contributed by 6 global collaborators. The repertoires were released in a freely available public database intended as a resource for research on the immune response to SARS-CoV-2. Findings and caveats that apply to the study as a whole: Clinical and demographic metadata were provided uncurated, with the amount varying by source and participant.

With respect to this clone: What this receptor recognizes is not known. The input lacks base qualities; no much larger clone sits a single base away.

The germline V gene (reference sequence) provides CDR1 GTSNPN and CDR2 SVGIG. V has 0 bases trimmed and J has 5 bases trimmed; junction bases matching no gene number 6. The CDR3 measures 17 amino acids from cysteine to phenylalanine. Just CDR3 DNA is preserved here, 51 bases in frame from base 1. The immunoSEQ Assay, a bias-controlled multiplex PCR, was used to amplify TCRbeta CDR3 regions from genomic DNA. The authors processed their data as follows. The number of nucleated cells in each sample was estimated by amplification of reference gene primers within the assay. To quantify the absolute abundance of each unique TCRbeta CDR3 rearrangement, sequence reads were collapsed and filtered. For each sample, productive Simpson clonality was calculated as the square root of Simpson's diversity index across productive rearrangements. As stored in TCRdb, this immuneACCESS dataset retains in-frame rearrangements with V and J assigned. A fraction of the clones does not appear; measured against another copy, unresolved V genes explain less than half of the discrepancy, and the remainder lacks a known reason. V, J and clone size derive from that table, while D and trimming were established from the DNA sequence. A total of 85,000 to 110,000 clones appear in this sample, approximately 84% of them only once. The leading ten clones occupy roughly 6% of the sample.

Whole blood was collected in K2EDTA tubes by collaborating institutions according to the institutions' own protocols. Collaborator samples were shipped for TCRbeta analysis as frozen whole blood, isolated PBMCs, or DNA extracted from either sample type. Recombination joined TRBV30 with TRBJ2-5; TRBD2 lines up with 16 middle nucleotides. This clonotype originated in a human donor in a cohort sampled during active COVID-19. Sequencing input: peripheral blood. The encoded CDR3 is CAWSVRGLAGGRETQYF. The base sequence is TGTGCCTGGAGTGTACGGGGACTAGCGGGGGGGCGCGAGACCCAGTACTTC.